Shown below are 23 T cell receptor beta chains from a single sample sequenced in a study of Ad26.COV2.S vaccination and SARS-CoV-2 variants (dated by TCRdb to 2020 to 2022). The library was built by means of the immunoSEQ multiplex PCR assay. Here the immuneACCESS table is served through TCRdb, limited to in-frame sequences with V and J called. Missing clones are a known gap in these copies; in checked studies unresolved V genes cover under half, and the rest lacks a known reason. Present in this sample are about 350,000 clones, around 84% of which were seen just once. The ten largest clonotypes hold 3.3% of the sample. The sample's treatment or condition, from its label and the paper: about 20 received Ad26.COV2.S at low or high dose, single or two shots; roughly five received placebo; per-sample allocation not given. Repertoires of vaccine and placebo recipients were sequenced from samples collected on day 63 after the first injection.

The material sequenced was peripheral blood, taken in a trial of Ad26.COV2.S vaccine versus placebo. These receptors all stem from a person between 18 and 59 years old who received the Ad26.COV2.S COVID-19 vaccine or a placebo.

The chain carries TRBV9 and TRBJ1-1; D gene uncertain. CDR3 length: 15 amino acids. V lost 0 bases to trimming and J lost 6 bases, with 15 bases between them. Germline loops: CDR1 SGDLS, CDR2 YYNGEE. The CDR3, as DNA: TGTGCCAGCAGCGTAGGGACGGCCGATGGGCCTGAAGCTTTCTTT. Translation gives CASSVGTADGPEAFF.

The chain uses TRBV6-6 and TRBJ1-1; D is undetermined. The CDR3 contains 11 residues. CDR1 is MNHNY and CDR2 is SVGAGI in the germline V gene (reference sequence). Between the trimmed V and J ends, which lost 5 bases and 7 bases, there was a span of 8 bases. The CDR3 here is CASSRTGEAFF. CDR3 sequence (DNA): TGTGCCAGCAGTCGGACTGGTGAAGCTTTCTTT.

V usage is TRBV4-3 and J usage is TRBJ2-2, with TRBD2 matching 11 bases. Germline V lookup: CDR1 LGHNA, CDR2 YSLEER. J was trimmed by 5 bases and V by 4 bases; bases with no gene match: 3. The CDR3 is 15 amino acids. The CDR3 is CASSPWTSGTGELFF. The CDR3 nucleotides read TGCGCCAGCAGCCCGTGGACTAGCGGGACCGGGGAGCTGTTTTTT.

V is TRBV28 and J is TRBJ1-5, with D unresolved. This CDR3 region has 12 residues. Trimming removed 10 bases at V and 3 bases at J, with 10 bases between. Per germline, CDR1 MDHEN and CDR2 SYDVKM. The CDR3 sequence is CATSPDNQPQHF. The CDR3, as DNA: TGTGCCACCTCCCCAGACAATCAGCCCCAGCATTTT. Looking up the rest from reference TRBV28 and TRBJ1-5 gives the full variable domain: DVKVTQSSRYLVKRTGEKVFLECVQDMDHENMFWYRQDPGLGLRLIYFSYDVKMKEKGDIPEGYSVSREKKERFSLILESASTNQTSMYLCATSPDNQPQHFGDGTRLSIL.

The rearrangement uses TRBV6-2 or TRBV6-3 and TRBJ1-1, with D perhaps TRBD1 (6 bases). This CDR3 is built from 15 residues. The V gene lost 3 bases and the J gene lost 3 bases, with 14 bases spanning the gap. CDR1 and CDR2 (germline): MNHEY, SVGEGT. The CDR3 nucleotides are TGTGCCAGCAGTTATCCCTCGGGGGCCTACACTGAAGCTTTCTTT. Encoded protein: CASSYPSGAYTEAFF.

This clone was seen only once. The rearrangement uses TRBV28 and TRBJ2-5, with TRBD2 matching 10 bases. The germline CDR1 and CDR2 sequences are MDHEN and SYDVKM. J gave up 5 bases and V 8 bases, and 8 bases lay outside the gene matches. This CDR3 contains 14 residues. The CDR3 is CASGGASGSETQYF. In DNA form, the CDR3 reads TGTGCCAGCGGCGGTGCTAGCGGGAGTGAGACCCAGTACTTC.

J is TRBJ1-4 and V is TRBV5-6; 9 bases match TRBD1. This CDR3 has 16 residues. Unmatched junction bases numbered 7, after V lost 1 base and J lost 6 bases. Germline loops: CDR1 SGHDT, CDR2 YYEEEE. The CDR3 reads CASSLYLRQGDEKLFF. The DNA of the CDR3 is TGTGCCAGCAGCTTGTACCTTAGACAGGGGGATGAAAAACTGTTTTTT.

The chain recombines TRBV2 with TRBJ1-1, with TRBD1 identical over 7 bases. Trimming at V came to 6 bases and at J to 1 base, leaving 8 bases not matched to a gene. The CDR3 has 15 residues. Per germline, CDR1 SNHLY and CDR2 FYNNEI. DNA of the CDR3: TGTGCCAGCAGGTCGGGACAGCCGACGAACACTGAAGCTTTCTTT. It translates to CASRSGQPTNTEAFF.

The chain links TRBV19 to TRBJ2-3; no firm D call. V was trimmed by 5 bases and J by 2 bases, leaving 8 bases between them. Looked up from germline, CDR1 is LNHDA and CDR2 is SQIVND (reference sequence). This CDR3 comprises 13 residues. CDR3 in DNA: TGTGCCAGTAGTCTGATATTCACAGATACGCAGTATTTT. This gives the protein CASSLIFTDTQYF.

The chain combines TRBV7-9 with TRBJ2-2, with D hard to call. CDR1 is SEHNR and CDR2 is FQNEAQ in the germline V gene (reference sequence). The V end lost 5 bases, the J end lost 1 base, and 11 bases lay between the germline ends. This CDR3 is 15 amino acids long. CDR3 protein: CASSLWTGNTGELFF. The CDR3 nucleotides are TGTGCCAGCAGCCTGTGGACGGGGAACACCGGGGAGCTGTTTTTT. The full variable domain, its missing parts supplied by reference TRBV7-9 and TRBJ2-2, is DTGVSQNPRHKITKRGQNVTFRCDPISEHNRLYWYRQTLGQGPEFLTYFQNEAQLEKSRLLSDRFSAERPKGSFSTLEIQRTEQGDSAMYLCASSLWTGNTGELFFGEGSRLTVL.

The chain couples TRBV25-1 to TRBJ2-5, with 10 bases lining up with TRBD2. Trimming removed 1 base from V and 3 bases from J; junction bases left unmatched: 11. The CDR3 spans 18 residues. The V gene's germline CDR1 is MGHDK and CDR2 SYGVNS. The CDR3 region has the DNA TGTGCCAGCAGTGAATGGGTTGCGGCTAGCGGGAGAAAAGAGACCCAGTACTTC. Encoded protein: CASSEWVAASGRKETQYF.

V gene TRBV30 combines with J gene TRBJ2-3; D is ambiguous. The CDR3 consists of 13 residues. The V end lost 2 bases, the J end lost 4 bases, and 10 bases lay between the germline ends. Germline CDR1 is GTSNPN and CDR2 is SVGIG (reference sequence). CDR3 loop: CAWSLGISDTQYF. DNA of the CDR3: TGTGCCTGGAGTCTGGGGATTTCAGATACGCAGTATTTT.

The V call is TRBV10-3, the J call TRBJ1-5; 12 positions agree with TRBD1. The CDR3 runs to 17 residues. Trimming cost V 6 bases and J 2 bases; bases outside gene matches: 8. CDR1 is ENHRY, CDR2 SYGVKD, per germline. In nucleotides, the CDR3 is TGTGCCATCAGCCCGGGACAGGGGGCGGCGGGCAATCAGCCCCAGCATTTT. This translates into CAISPGQGAAGNQPQHF.

This chain links TRBV11-2 with TRBJ2-3; D is possibly TRBD1 (6 bases). The V end was cut by 2 bases, the J end by 3 bases, with 15 bases between. The CDR3 sequence is 16 residues long. Germline CDR1 SGHAT, CDR2 FQNNGV. In nucleotides, the CDR3 is TGTGCCAGCAGCTTAATCATGGGGGCGGTGACAGATACGCAGTATTTT. Amino acids: CASSLIMGAVTDTQYF. Supplemented by reference TRBV11-2 and TRBJ2-3, the full variable domain reads EAGVAQSPRYKIIEKRQSVAFWCNPISGHATLYWYQQILGQGPKLLIQFQNNGVVDDSQLPKDRFSAERLKGVDSTLKIQPAKLEDSAVYLCASSLIMGAVTDTQYFGPGTRLTVL.

The V gene is TRBV3-1 (or the pseudogene TRBV3-2), the J gene TRBJ2-3; D uncertain. Looked up from germline, CDR1 is LGHDT and CDR2 is YNNKEL (reference sequence). The CDR3 has 12 amino acids. V shed 5 bases and J shed 1 base, with 4 bases lying between them. CDR3 in DNA: TGTGCCAGCAGCAGGGGCACAGATACGCAGTATTTT. As protein: CASSRGTDTQYF.

The chain recombines TRBV6-5 with TRBJ2-1; D not certain. The germline V gene has CDR1 MNHEY and CDR2 SVGAGI. The CDR3 extends over 13 amino acids. The V gene lost 0 bases and the J gene lost 10 bases, with 10 bases spanning the gap. CDR3 protein: CASSYSNPREQFF. Written as DNA, the CDR3 is TGTGCCAGCAGTTACTCGAATCCGCGGGAGCAGTTCTTC.

The V and J genes are TRBV6-6 and TRBJ2-7; D assignment may be TRBD1 or TRBD2 (5 bases each). This CDR3 is built from 13 residues. Trimming pared 2 bases from V and 4 bases from J, leaving 9 bases between. In germline, CDR1 is MNHNY, CDR2 SVGAGI (reference sequence). The CDR3 region has the DNA TGTGCCAGCAGTTACCCCGGGGCGTACGAGCAGTACTTC. Translated, it gives CASSYPGAYEQYF.

At least ten counts were recorded for this clone. The chain combines TRBV19 with TRBJ1-2; D gene uncertain. There are 12 residues in the CDR3. With 8 bases removed from V and 7 bases from J, the gap between germline ends came to 14 bases. CDR1 is LNHDA and CDR2 is SQIVND in the germline V gene (reference sequence). CDR3 residues: CASGTRAGGYTF. The CDR3 DNA reads as TGTGCCAGTGGCACGAGGGCTGGTGGCTACACCTTC.

A single count supports this clone. The V call is TRBV6-5, the J call TRBJ2-1, with 7 bases lining up with TRBD2. Germline CDR1 and CDR2: MNHEY and SVGAGI. The CDR3 length is 15 residues. V lost 4 bases and J lost 3; bases outside the gene matches: 6. In nucleotides, the CDR3 is TGTGCCAGCAGTTTACTGGGACTATTCTACAATGAGCAGTTCTTC. This gives the protein CASSLLGLFYNEQFF.

The chain uses TRBV4-1 and TRBJ1-5; the match to TRBD1 covers 7 bases. V was pared by 4 bases and J by 0 bases, with 6 bases of the junction left unmatched. This CDR3 contains 16 residues. Looked up from germline, CDR1 is MGHRA and CDR2 is YSYEKL. CDR3 residues: CASSRRDSNSNQPQHF. CDR3 DNA: TGCGCCAGCAGCCGCCGGGACAGCAATAGCAATCAGCCCCAGCATTTT.

This clone was detected once. This chain links TRBV10-3 with TRBJ2-7, with 13 positions matching TRBD2. Germline V gene sequence: CDR1 ENHRY, CDR2 SYGVKD. The CDR3 is 13 amino acids. Losses at the gene ends were 10 bases for V and 6 bases for J; bases not matched to a gene: 6. In nucleotides, the CDR3 is TGTGCCACCGGACTAGCGGGAGAAACCGAGCAGTACTTC. Translated: CATGLAGETEQYF.

This clone was seen a few times. V and J are TRBV11-2 and TRBJ1-1, with TRBD1 as a possible D gene (6 bases). V lost 7 bases and J lost 6, with 21 bases in between. Germline V gives CDR1 SGHAT, CDR2 FQNNGV. This CDR3 contains 15 residues. CDR3: CASTPPGGRTPEAFF. CDR3 nucleotides: TGTGCCAGCACCCCCCCGGGGGGCAGGACCCCTGAAGCTTTCTTT.

This clone was counted once. This chain connects TRBV24-1 to TRBJ2-5; TRBD1 is a possible D gene (6 bases). Trimming took 3 bases from V and 2 from J, leaving 9 bases between them. This CDR3 spans 14 amino acids. Per germline, CDR1 KGHDR and CDR2 SFDVKD. The CDR3 reads CATSDRTEQETQYF. CDR3 nucleotide sequence: TGTGCCACCAGTGATCGGACAGAGCAAGAGACCCAGTACTTC.